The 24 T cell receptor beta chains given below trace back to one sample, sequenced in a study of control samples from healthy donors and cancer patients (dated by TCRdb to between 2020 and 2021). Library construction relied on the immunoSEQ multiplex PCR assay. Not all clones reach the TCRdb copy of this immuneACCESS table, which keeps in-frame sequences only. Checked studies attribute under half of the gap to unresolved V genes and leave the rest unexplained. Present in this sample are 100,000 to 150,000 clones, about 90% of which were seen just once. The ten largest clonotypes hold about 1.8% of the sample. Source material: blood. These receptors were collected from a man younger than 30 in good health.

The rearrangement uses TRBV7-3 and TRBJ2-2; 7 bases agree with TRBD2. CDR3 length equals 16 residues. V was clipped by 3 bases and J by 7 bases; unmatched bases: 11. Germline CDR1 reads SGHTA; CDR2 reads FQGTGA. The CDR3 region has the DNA TGTGCCAGCAGCTTGAGCCCGGGAGGCGTTGGCGGGGAGCTGTTTTTT. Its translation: CASSLSPGGVGGELFF.

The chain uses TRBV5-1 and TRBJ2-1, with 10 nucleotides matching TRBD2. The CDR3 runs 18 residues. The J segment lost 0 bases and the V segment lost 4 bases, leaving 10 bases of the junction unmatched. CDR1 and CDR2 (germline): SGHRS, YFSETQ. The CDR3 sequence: CASSLQTPSGSSYNEQFF. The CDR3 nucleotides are TGCGCCAGCAGCCTCCAAACGCCTAGCGGGAGCTCCTACAATGAGCAGTTCTTC.

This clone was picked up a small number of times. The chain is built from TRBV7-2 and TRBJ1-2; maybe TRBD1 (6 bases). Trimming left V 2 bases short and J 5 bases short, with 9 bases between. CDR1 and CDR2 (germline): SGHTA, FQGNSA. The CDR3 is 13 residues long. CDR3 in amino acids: CASSLRGDYGYTF. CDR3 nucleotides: TGTGCCAGCAGCTTAAGGGGGGATTATGGCTACACCTTC.

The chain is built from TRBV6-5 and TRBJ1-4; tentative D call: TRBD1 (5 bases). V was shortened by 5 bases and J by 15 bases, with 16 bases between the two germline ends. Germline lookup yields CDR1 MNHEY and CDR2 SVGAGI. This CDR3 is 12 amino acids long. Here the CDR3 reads CASSHPNRSLFF. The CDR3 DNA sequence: TGTGCCAGCAGTCACCCAAACAGGTCTTTGTTTTTT.

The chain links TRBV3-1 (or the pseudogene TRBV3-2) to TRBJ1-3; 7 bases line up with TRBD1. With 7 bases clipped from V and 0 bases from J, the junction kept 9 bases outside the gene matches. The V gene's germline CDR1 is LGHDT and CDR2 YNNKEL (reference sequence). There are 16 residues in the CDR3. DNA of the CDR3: TGTGCCAGCACCTCAAGGGGGACAGTCTCTGGAAACACCATATATTTT. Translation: CASTSRGTVSGNTIYF.

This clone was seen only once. The CDR3 bases are TGCGCCAGCAGCCAGACAGGGGATCAGCCCCAGCATTTT. This sequence encodes CASSQTGDQPQHF. This chain connects TRBV5-1 to TRBJ1-5, with 8 bases that match TRBD1. Per the germline V gene, CDR1 is SGHRS and CDR2 is YFSETQ. The length of the CDR3 is 13 residues. Trimming took 4 bases from V and 5 from J; bases not matched to a gene: 2.

The CDR3 bases are TGCGCCAGCAGCCAAGGACAGGTATACAATGAGCAGTTCTTC. Residues: CASSQGQVYNEQFF. This chain uses TRBV4-1 with TRBJ2-1, with a possible D match to TRBD1 (6 bases). CDR1 is MGHRA and CDR2 is YSYEKL in the germline V gene. There are 14 residues in the CDR3. Trimming stripped 1 base from V and 4 bases from J, with 8 bases between.

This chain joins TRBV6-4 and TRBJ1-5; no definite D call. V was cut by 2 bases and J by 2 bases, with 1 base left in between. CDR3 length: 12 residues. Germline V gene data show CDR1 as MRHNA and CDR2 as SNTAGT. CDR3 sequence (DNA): TGTGCCAGCAGTGACGGCAATCAGCCCCAGCATTTT. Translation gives CASSDGNQPQHF.

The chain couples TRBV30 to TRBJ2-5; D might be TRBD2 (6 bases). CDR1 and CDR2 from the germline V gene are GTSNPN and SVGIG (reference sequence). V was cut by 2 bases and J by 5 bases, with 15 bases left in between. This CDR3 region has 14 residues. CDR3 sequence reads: CAWSREPTRETQYF. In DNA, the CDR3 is TGTGCCTGGAGTCGGGAGCCGACGAGGGAGACCCAGTACTTC.

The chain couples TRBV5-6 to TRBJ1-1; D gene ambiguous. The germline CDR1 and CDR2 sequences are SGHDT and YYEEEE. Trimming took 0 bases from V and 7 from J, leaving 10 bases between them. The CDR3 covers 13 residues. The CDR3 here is CASSLVQNLEAFF. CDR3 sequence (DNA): TGTGCCAGCAGCTTGGTTCAGAACCTTGAAGCTTTCTTT.

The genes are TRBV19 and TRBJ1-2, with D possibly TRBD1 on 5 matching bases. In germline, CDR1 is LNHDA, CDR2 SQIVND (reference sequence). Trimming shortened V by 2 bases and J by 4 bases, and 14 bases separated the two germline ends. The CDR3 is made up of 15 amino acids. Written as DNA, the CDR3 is TGTGCCAGTAGTATACTACGCGGCAGGGCCTATGGCTACACCTTC. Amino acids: CASSILRGRAYGYTF.

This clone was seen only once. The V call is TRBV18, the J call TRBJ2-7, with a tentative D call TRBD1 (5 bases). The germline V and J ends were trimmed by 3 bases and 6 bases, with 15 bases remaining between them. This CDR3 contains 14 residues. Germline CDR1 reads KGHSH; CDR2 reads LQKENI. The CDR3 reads CASSPGPQGSEQYF. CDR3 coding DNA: TGTGCCAGCTCACCCGGGCCCCAGGGAAGCGAGCAGTACTTC.

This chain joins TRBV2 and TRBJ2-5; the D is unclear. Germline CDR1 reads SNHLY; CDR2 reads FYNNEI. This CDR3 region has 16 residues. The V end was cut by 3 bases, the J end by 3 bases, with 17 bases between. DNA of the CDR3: TGTGCCAGCAGTGATCCGGAGACCAAAAGGGAAGAGACCCAGTACTTC. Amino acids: CASSDPETKREETQYF.

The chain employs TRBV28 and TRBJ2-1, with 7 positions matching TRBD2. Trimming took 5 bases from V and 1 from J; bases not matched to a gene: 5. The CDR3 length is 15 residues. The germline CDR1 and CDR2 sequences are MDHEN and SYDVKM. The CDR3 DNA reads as TGTGCCAGCAGTGCTAGCGGTCTTTCCTACAATGAGCAGTTCTTC. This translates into CASSASGLSYNEQFF.

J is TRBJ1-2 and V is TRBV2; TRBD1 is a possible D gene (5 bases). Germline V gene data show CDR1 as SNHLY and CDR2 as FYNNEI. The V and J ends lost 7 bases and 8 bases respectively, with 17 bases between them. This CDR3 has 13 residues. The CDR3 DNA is TGTGCCAGCAACTCTCAGGGACCGGCGGGCTACACCTTC. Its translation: CASNSQGPAGYTF.

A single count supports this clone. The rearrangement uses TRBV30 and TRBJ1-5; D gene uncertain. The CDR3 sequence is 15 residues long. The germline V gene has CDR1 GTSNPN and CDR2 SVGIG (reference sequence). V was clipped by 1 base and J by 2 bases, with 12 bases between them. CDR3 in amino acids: CAWSDGGGGNQPQHF. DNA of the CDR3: TGTGCCTGGAGTGACGGAGGTGGAGGCAATCAGCCCCAGCATTTT.

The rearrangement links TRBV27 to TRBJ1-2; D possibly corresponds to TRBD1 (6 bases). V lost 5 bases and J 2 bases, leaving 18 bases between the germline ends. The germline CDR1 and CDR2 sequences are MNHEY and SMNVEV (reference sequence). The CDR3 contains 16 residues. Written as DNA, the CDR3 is TGTGCCAGCAGTCGGACCGGGACATCTAAGAACTATGGCTACACCTTC. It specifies CASSRTGTSKNYGYTF.

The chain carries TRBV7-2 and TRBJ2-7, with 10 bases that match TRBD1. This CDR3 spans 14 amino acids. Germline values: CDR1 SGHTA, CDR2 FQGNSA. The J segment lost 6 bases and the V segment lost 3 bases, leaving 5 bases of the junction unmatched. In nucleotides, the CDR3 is TGTGCCAGCAGCTTGGGACAGGGGTCCGGCGAGCAGTACTTC. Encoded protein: CASSLGQGSGEQYF.

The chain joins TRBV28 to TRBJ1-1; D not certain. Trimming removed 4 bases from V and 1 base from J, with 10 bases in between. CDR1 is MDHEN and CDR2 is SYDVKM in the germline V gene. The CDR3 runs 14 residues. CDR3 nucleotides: TGTGCCAGCAGTTCTGGAGGGAGGAACACTGAAGCTTTCTTT. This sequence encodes CASSSGGRNTEAFF. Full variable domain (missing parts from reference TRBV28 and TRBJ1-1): DVKVTQSSRYLVKRTGEKVFLECVQDMDHENMFWYRQDPGLGLRLIYFSYDVKMKEKGDIPEGYSVSREKKERFSLILESASTNQTSMYLCASSSGGRNTEAFFGQGTRLTVV.

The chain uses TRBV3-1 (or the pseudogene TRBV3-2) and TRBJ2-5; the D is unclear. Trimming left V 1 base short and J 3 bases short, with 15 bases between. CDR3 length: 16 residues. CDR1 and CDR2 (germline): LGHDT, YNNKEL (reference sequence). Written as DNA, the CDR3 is TGTGCCAGCAGCCAAGGAGTCGGCCTCGTCAAAGAGACCCAGTACTTC. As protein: CASSQGVGLVKETQYF.

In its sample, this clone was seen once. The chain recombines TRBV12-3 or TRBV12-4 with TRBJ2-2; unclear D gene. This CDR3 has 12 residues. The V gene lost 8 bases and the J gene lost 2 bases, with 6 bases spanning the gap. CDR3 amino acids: CASGKNTGELFF. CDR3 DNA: TGTGCCAGCGGCAAAAACACCGGGGAGCTGTTTTTT.

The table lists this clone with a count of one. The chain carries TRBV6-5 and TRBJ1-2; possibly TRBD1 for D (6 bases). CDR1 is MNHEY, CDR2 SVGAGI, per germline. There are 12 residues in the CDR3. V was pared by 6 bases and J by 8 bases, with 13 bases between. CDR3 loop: CASRYIQGGYTF. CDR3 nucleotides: TGTGCCAGCAGGTATATACAGGGAGGCTACACCTTC.

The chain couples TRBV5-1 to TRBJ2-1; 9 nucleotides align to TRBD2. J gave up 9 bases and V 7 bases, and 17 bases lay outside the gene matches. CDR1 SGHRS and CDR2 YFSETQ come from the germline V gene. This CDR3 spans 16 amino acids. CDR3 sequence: CASLGGSGSHIGEQFF. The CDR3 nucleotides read TGCGCCAGCCTCGGCGGTAGCGGGAGCCATATTGGTGAGCAGTTCTTC.

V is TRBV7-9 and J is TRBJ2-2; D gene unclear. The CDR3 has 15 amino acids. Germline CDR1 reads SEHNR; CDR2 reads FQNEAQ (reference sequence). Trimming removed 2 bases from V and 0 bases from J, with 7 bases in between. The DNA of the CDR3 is TGTGCCAGCAGCTTACCCATTCCGAACACCGGGGAGCTGTTTTTT. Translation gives CASSLPIPNTGELFF.